The sequence of this TCR beta chain was determined in a study of shared clonotypes between healthy human individuals. The CDR3 totals 14 residues. V dropped 8 bases and J dropped 2 bases, with 13 bases sitting between them. Germline CDR1 is LNHDA and CDR2 is SQIVND (reference sequence). Findings and limits, study-wide: Only blood was sampled, and tissue TCR repertoires likely differ from blood ones.

The donor cohort consisted entirely of Caucasian adults residing in Nashville, Tennessee. Sequencing was performed with immunoSEQ multiplex PCR; in TCRdb, only in-frame clones are kept and a portion is missing. The data show roughly 1.5 million clones, 98% seen once. In the case of this clone: Its antigen is unidentified.

The sequenced sample consisted of naive CD4+ T cells sorted from blood. Subset noted: CD45RA+ positively selected. This chain joins TRBV19 and TRBJ2-1; D is perhaps TRBD2 (5 bases). The sequence was collected from a man aged 25-45 years in good health. Here the CDR3 DNA reads TGTGCCAGTTCGTTCGGGGTCGCCTACAATGAGCAGTTCTTC. Translating it yields CASSFGVAYNEQFF.